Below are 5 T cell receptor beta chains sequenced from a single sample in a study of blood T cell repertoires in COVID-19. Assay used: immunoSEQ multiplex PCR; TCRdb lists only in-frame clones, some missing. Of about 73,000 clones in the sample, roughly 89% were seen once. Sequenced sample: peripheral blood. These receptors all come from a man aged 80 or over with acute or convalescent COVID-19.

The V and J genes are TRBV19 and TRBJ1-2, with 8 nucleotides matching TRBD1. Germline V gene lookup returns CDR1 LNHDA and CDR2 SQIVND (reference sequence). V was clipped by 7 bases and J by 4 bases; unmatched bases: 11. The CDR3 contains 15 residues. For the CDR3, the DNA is TGTGCCAGTACCGACCGGGACAGGTCTTCCTATGGCTACACCTTC. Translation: CASTDRDRSSYGYTF.

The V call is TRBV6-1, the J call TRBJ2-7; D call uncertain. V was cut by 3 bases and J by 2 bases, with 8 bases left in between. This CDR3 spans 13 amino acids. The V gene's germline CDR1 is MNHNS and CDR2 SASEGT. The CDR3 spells CASSDSSTYEQYF. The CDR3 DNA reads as TGTGCCAGCAGTGATAGCTCGACCTACGAGCAGTACTTC.

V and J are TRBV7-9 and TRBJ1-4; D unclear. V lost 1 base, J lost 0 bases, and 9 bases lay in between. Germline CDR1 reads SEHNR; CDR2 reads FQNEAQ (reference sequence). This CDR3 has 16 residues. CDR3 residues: CASSLDGGATNEKLFF. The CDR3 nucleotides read TGTGCCAGCAGCTTAGACGGCGGGGCAACTAATGAAAAACTGTTTTTT.

CDR3 sequence reads: CASSVVRTGYNSPLHF. For the CDR3, the DNA is TGTGCCAGCAGCGTAGTCCGGACAGGCTATAATTCACCCCTCCACTTT. The chain couples TRBV9 to TRBJ1-6; TRBD1 aligns across 7 bases. Unmatched junction bases numbered 3, after V lost 0 bases and J lost 3 bases. In germline, CDR1 is SGDLS, CDR2 YYNGEE. This CDR3 is built from 16 residues.

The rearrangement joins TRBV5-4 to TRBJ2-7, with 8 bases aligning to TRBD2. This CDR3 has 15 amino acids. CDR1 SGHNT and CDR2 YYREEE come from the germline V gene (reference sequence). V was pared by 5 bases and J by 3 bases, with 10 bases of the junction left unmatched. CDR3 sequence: CASSQAGDLLYEQYF. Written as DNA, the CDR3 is TGTGCCAGCAGTCAAGCGGGAGACTTGCTCTACGAGCAGTACTTC.